This T cell receptor (beta chain) was observed in a study of glioma-infiltrating T cells. Findings and limits, study-wide: Tissue-blood divergence was below expectation in non-neoplastic patients, above in gliomas. CDR3 overlap between tissue and blood was very small.

This clonotype has a count of ten or more. The antigen is not known. The iRepertoire nested amplicon-rescue multiplex PCR amplified TCR alpha and beta CDR3s from RNA. MiXCR was run by TCRdb on the multiplex PCR reads, yielding one entry per CDR3 protein. The data contain approximately 190,000 distinct CDR3 sequences, more than 30% of them seen just once; the ten biggest clones take up roughly a fifth. The CDR3 has 15 amino acids. Per germline, CDR1 SGHTA and CDR2 FQGNSA. The V gene end was trimmed by 1 base and the J gene end by 4 bases; junction bases not matched to a gene: 6. The clonotype was recovered from a human donor with low-grade glioma or glioblastoma, undergoing nonglioma brain surgery, or in good health (not recorded which). This rearrangement joins TRBV7-2 to TRBJ1-2, with TRBD1 identical over 7 bases. The sample comprised glioma tissue, nonneoplastic brain tissue, or PBMCs (not recorded which). The CDR3 bases are TGTGCCAGCAGCTTAGTCCCGGACAGGAGCTATGGCTACACCTTC. This encodes CASSLVPDRSYGYTF.